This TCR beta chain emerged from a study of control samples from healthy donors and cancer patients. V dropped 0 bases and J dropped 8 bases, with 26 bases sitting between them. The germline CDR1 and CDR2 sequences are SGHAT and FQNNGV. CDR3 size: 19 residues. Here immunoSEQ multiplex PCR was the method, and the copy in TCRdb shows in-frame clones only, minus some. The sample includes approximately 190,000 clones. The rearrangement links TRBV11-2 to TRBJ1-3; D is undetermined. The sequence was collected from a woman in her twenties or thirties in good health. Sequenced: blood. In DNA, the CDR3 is TGTGCCAGCAGCTTAGATCGACCCGCAGGACGTTTTGGGATACACACCATATATTTT. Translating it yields CASSLDRPAGRFGIHTIYF.